Reported below is one T cell receptor beta chain. This sample is part of a study of blood T cell repertoires in COVID-19. The overall study: Both acute and convalescent COVID-19 samples were obtained from the United States, Italy and Spain. PBMCs, B-cell-depleted T cells, or T cells were the source of the cDNA or gDNA that made up the material.

Authors' analysis steps: It was from reference gene primer amplification that nucleated cell counts were estimated. Here immunoSEQ multiplex PCR was the method, and the copy in TCRdb shows in-frame clones only, minus some. Clone size and V and J calls were adopted from that table, with D and trimming inferred from the DNA. This table has 87,000 or so clones, roughly 80% appearing once. The CDR3 contains 14 residues. Per the germline V gene, CDR1 is SGHNT and CDR2 is YENEEA. The V and J ends lost 6 bases and 3 bases, in that order; junction bases with no gene match: 4. Material: peripheral blood. The chain links TRBV11-3 to TRBJ2-2, with 7 bases matching TRBD1. The source is a woman aged 80 or over with active or convalescent COVID-19. CDR3 sequence reads: CASRRQGDTGELFF. DNA of the CDR3: TGTGCCAGCAGACGACAGGGTGACACCGGGGAGCTGTTTTTT.